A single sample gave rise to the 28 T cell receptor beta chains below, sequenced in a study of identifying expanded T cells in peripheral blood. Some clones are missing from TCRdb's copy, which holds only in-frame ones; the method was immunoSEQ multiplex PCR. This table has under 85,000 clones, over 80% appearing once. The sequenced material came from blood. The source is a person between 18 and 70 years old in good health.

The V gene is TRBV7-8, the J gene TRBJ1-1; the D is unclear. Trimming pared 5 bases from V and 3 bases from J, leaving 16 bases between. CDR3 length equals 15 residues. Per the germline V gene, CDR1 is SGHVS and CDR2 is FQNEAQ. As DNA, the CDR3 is TGTGCCAGCAGCCCCCGAGTCATGGTAGACACTGAAGCTTTCTTT. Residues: CASSPRVMVDTEAFF. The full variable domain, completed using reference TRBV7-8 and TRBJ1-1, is GAGVSQSPRYKVAKRGQDVALRCDPISGHVSLFWYQQALGQGPEFLTYFQNEAQLDKSGLPSDRFFAERPEGSVSTLKIQRTQQEDSAVYLCASSPRVMVDTEAFFGQGTRLTVV.

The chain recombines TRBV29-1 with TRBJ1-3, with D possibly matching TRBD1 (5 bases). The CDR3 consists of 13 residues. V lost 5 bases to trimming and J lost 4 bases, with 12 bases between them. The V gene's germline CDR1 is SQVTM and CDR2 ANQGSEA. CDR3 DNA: TGCAGCGTTAAGTCAGGGTACGGAAACACCATATATTTT. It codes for CSVKSGYGNTIYF.

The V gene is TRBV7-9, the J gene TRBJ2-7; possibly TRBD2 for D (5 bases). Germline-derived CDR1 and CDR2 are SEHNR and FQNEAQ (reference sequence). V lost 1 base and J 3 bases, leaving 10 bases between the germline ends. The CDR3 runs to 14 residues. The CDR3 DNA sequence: TGTGCCAGCAGCTTAGGGCTAGCCTACTACGAGCAGTACTTC. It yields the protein CASSLGLAYYEQYF.

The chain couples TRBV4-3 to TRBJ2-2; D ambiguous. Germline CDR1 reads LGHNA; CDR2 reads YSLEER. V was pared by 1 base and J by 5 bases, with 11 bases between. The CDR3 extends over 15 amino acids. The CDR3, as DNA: TGCGCCAGCAGCCAAGGTGGCACACTTACCGGGGAGCTGTTTTTT. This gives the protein CASSQGGTLTGELFF.

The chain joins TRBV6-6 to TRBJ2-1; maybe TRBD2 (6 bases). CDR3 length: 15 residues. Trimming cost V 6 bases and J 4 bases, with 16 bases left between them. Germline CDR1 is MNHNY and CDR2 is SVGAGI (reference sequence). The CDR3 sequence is CASRSRGGGYNEQFF. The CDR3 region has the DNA TGTGCCAGCAGATCGCGGGGAGGCGGATACAATGAGCAGTTCTTC.

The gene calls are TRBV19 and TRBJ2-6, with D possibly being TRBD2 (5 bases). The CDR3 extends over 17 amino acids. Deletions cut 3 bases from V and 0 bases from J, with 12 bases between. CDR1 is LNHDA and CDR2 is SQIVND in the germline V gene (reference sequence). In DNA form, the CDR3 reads TGTGCCAGTAGTATCGGGTTCCGGGGCTCTGGGGCCAACGTCCTGACTTTC. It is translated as CASSIGFRGSGANVLTF. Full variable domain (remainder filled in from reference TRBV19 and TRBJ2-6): DGGITQSPKYLFRKEGQNVTLSCEQNLNHDAMYWYRQDPGQGLRLIYYSQIVNDFQKGDIAEGYSVSREKKESFPLTVTSAQKNPTAFYLCASSIGFRGSGANVLTFGAGSRLTVL.

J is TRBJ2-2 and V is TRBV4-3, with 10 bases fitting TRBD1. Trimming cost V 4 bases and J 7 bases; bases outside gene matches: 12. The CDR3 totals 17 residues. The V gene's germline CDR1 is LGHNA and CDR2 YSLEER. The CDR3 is CASSRGTDRGTGGELFF. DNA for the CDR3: TGCGCCAGCAGCCGCGGAACGGACAGGGGGACAGGCGGGGAGCTGTTTTTT.

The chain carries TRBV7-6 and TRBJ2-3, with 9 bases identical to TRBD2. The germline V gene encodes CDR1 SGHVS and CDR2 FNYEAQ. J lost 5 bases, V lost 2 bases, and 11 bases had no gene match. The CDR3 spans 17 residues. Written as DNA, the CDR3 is TGTGCCAGCAGCTTATTGACTAGCGGAGGGTCGGGAGATACGCAGTATTTT. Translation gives CASSLLTSGGSGDTQYF.

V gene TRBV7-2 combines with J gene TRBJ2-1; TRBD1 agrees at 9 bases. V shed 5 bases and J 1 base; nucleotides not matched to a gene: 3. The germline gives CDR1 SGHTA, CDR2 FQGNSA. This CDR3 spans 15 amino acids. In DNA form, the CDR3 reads TGTGCCAGCAGCCCGGACAGGGGTTCCTACAATGAGCAGTTCTTC. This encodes CASSPDRGSYNEQFF.

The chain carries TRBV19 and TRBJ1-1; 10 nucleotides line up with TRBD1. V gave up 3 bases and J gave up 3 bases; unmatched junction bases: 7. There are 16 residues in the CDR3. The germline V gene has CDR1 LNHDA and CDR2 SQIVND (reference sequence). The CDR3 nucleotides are TGTGCCAGTAGTATCCGGGACAGGGGTTCGTACACTGAAGCTTTCTTT. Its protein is CASSIRDRGSYTEAFF.

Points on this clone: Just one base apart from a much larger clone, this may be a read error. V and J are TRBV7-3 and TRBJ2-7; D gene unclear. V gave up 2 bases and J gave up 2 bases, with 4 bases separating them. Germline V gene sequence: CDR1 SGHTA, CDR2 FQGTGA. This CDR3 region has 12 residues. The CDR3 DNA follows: TGTGCCAGCAGCTTAGGAGCCTACGAGCAGTACTTC. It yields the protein CASSLGAYEQYF.

CDR3 amino acids: CASETGVGSYEQYF. DNA of the CDR3: TGTGCCAGCGAGACAGGGGTTGGCTCCTACGAGCAGTACTTC. The rearrangement links TRBV6-1 to TRBJ2-7; 8 bases map to TRBD1. V was clipped by 8 bases and J by 0 bases; unmatched bases: 6. Germline lookup yields CDR1 MNHNS and CDR2 SASEGT. The CDR3 has 14 amino acids.

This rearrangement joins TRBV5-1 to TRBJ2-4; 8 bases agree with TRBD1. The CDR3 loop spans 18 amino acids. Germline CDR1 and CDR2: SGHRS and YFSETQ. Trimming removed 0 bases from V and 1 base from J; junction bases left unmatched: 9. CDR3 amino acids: CASSLETPRTGAKNIQYF. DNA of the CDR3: TGCGCCAGCAGCTTGGAAACCCCCCGGACAGGGGCCAAAAACATTCAGTACTTC.

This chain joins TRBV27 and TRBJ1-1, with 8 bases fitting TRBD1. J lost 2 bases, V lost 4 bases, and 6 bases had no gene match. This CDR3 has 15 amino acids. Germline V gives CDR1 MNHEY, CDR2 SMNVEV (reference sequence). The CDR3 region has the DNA TGTGCCAGCAGTTCCCACGACAGGGGTAACACTGAAGCTTTCTTT. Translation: CASSSHDRGNTEAFF.

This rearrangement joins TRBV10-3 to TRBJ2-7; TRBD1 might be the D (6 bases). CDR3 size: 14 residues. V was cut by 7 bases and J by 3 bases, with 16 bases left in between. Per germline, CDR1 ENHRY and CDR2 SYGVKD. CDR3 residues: CAINSRAGDYEQYF. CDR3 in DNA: TGTGCCATCAACTCCCGGGCAGGGGACTACGAGCAGTACTTC.

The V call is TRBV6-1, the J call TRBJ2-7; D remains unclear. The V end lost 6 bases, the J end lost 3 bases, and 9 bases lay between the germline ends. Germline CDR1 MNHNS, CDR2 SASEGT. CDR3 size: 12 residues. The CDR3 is CASRNPYYEQYF. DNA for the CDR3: TGTGCCAGCAGGAACCCTTACTACGAGCAGTACTTC.

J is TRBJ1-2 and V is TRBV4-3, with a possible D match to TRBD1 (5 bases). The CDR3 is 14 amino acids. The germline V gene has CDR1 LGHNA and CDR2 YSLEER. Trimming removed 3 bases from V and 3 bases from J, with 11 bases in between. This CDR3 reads CASSHVGDDYGYTF. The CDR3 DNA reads TGCGCCAGCAGCCACGTAGGGGATGACTATGGCTACACCTTC.

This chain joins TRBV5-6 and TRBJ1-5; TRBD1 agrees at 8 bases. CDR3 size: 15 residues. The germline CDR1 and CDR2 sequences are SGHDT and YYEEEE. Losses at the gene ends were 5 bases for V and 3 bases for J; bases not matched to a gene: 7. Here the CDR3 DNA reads TGTGCCAGCAGTTACAGGGGGACGGTCAATCAGCCCCAGCATTTT. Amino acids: CASSYRGTVNQPQHF. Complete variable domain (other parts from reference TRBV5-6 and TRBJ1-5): DAGVTQSPTHLIKTRGQQVTLRCSPKSGHDTVSWYQQALGQGPQFIFQYYEEEERQRGNFPDRFSGHQFPNYSSELNVNALLLGDSALYLCASSYRGTVNQPQHFGDGTRLSIL.

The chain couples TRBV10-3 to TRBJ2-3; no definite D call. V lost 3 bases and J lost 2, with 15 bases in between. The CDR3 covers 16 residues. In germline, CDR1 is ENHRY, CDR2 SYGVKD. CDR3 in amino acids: CAISDAAQTITDTQYF. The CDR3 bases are TGTGCCATCAGTGATGCCGCTCAAACGATCACAGATACGCAGTATTTT.

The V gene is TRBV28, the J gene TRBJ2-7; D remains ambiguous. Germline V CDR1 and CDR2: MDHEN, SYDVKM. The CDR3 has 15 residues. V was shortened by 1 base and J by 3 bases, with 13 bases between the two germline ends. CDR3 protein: CASSLSSGNIYEQYF. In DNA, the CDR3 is TGTGCCAGCAGTTTATCATCGGGCAATATCTACGAGCAGTACTTC.

Here the CDR3 DNA reads TGTGCCAGCAGTGAGTCTAGCGGGAGGAAGACCCAGTACTTC. Translating it yields CASSESSGRKTQYF. The chain links TRBV2 to TRBJ2-5; 11 positions agree with TRBD2. Trimming took 3 bases from V and 6 from J; bases not matched to a gene: 3. CDR1 and CDR2 (germline): SNHLY, FYNNEI. This CDR3 has 14 amino acids.

CDR3 protein: CASSLGAAVRDEQYF. CDR3 DNA: TGCGCCAGCAGCTTGGGGGCAGCGGTTCGGGACGAGCAGTACTTC. V gene TRBV5-1 combines with J gene TRBJ2-7; TRBD2 might be the D (5 bases). CDR3 length: 15 residues. The germline gives CDR1 SGHRS, CDR2 YFSETQ. Trimming cost V 0 bases and J 5 bases, with 15 bases left between them. The variable domain in full, with the rest retrieved from reference TRBV5-1 and TRBJ2-7, is KAGVTQTPRYLIKTRGQQVTLSCSPISGHRSVSWYQQTPGQGLQFLFEYFSETQRNKGNFPGRFSGRQFSNSRSEMNVSTLELGDSALYLCASSLGAAVRDEQYFGPGTRLTVT.

The CDR3 spells CATSTLAKNIQYF. The CDR3 DNA reads TGTGCCACCAGCACTTTAGCCAAAAACATTCAGTACTTC. This sequence joins TRBV15 and TRBJ2-4; the D is unclear. V shed 4 bases and J shed 0 bases, with 4 bases lying between them. Per the germline V gene, CDR1 is LNHNV and CDR2 is YYDKDF (reference sequence). This CDR3 spans 13 amino acids.

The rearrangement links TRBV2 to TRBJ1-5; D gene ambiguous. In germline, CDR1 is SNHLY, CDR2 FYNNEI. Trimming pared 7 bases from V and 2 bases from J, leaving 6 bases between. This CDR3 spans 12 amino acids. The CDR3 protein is CASNRGNQPQHF. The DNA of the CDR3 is TGTGCCAGCAACCGGGGCAATCAGCCCCAGCATTTT.

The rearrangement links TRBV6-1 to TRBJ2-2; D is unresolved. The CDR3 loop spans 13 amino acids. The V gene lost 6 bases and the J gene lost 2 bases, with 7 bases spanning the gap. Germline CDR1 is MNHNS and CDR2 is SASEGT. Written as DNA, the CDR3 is TGTGCCAGCAGGGGTCTAAACACCGGGGAGCTGTTTTTT. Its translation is CASRGLNTGELFF.

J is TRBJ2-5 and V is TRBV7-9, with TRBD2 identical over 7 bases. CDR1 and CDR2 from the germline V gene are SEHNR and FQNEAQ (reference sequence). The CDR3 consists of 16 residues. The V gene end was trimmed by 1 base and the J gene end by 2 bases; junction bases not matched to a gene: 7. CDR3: CASSLEVASGQETQYF. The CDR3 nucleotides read TGTGCCAGCAGCTTAGAGGTGGCTAGCGGACAAGAGACCCAGTACTTC.

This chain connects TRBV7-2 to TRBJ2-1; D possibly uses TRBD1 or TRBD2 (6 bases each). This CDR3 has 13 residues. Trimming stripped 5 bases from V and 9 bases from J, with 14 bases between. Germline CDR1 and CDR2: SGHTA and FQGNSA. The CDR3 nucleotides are TGTGCCAGCAGCCTGGAGGGGGAGAGTGAGCAGTTCTTC. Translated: CASSLEGESEQFF.

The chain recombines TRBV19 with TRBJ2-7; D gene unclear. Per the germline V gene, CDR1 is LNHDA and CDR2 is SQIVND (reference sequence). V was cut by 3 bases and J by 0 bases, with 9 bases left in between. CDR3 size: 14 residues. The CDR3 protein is CASSIQAASYEQYF. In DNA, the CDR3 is TGTGCCAGTAGTATTCAGGCAGCCTCCTACGAGCAGTACTTC.